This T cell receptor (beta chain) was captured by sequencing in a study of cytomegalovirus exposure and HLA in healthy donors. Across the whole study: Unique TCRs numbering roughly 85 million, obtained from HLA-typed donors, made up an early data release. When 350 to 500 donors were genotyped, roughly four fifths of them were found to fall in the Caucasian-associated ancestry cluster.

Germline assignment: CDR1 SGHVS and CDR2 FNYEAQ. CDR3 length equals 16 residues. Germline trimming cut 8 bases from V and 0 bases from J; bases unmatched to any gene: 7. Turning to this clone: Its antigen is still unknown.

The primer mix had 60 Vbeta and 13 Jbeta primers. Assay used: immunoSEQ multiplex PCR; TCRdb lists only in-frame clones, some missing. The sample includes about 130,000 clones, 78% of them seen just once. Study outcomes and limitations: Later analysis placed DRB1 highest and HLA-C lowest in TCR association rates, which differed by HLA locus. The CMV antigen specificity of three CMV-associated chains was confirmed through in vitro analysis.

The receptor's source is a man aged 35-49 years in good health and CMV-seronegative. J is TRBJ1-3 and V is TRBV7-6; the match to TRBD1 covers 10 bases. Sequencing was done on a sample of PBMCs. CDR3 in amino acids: CASSQTGGTSGNTIYF. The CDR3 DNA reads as TGTGCCAGCTCCCAGACAGGGGGCACCTCTGGAAACACCATATATTTT. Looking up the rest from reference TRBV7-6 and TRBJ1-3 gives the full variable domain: GAGVSQSPRYKVTKRGQDVALRCDPISGHVSLYWYRQALGQGPEFLTYFNYEAQQDKSGLPNDRFSAERPEGSISTLTIQRTEQRDSAMYRCASSQTGGTSGNTIYFGEGSWLTVV.